These T cell receptor delta chains were read from a single sample in a study of Vδ1+ human thymocytes. TCRdb used CATT to re-call clones from the multiplex PCR reads. The sample lists 50,000 to 60,000 delta-chain clones, roughly 16% occurring once. The sequenced sample consisted of Vdelta1+ gamma-delta thymocytes from the thymus. These receptors all come from a girl in the first two years of life who had congenital heart surgery. Each CDR3 is given with its conserved first and last residue. A D gene is named only where the DNA matches it firmly.

J | D | V | CDR3
TRDJ1 | - | TRDV1 | CALGEPFPGPEPYKLIF
TRDJ1 | TRDD3 | TRDV1 | CALGELGTNYWGILGTDKLIF
TRDJ1 | TRDD2 | TRDV1 | CALGLTSGLPRGNADKLIF
TRDJ1 | TRDD3 | TRAV29/DV5 | CAASRGILSYGEYTDKLIF
TRDJ1 | - | TRDV1 | CALGELRTTKYTDKLIF
TRDJ1 | - | TRDV1 | CALGTYRLVNTDKLIF
TRDJ1 | - | TRDV1 | CALGDPAYSFRQIGYSHSDKLIF
TRDJ1 | - | TRDV1 | CALGEPSFLRRGIRSDKLIF
TRDJ1 | TRDD3 | TRDV1 | CALAFWGIQDTDKLIF
TRDJ1 | - | TRDV2 | CACDTDKGVLLTGRRGLIF
TRDJ1 | - | TRDV1 | CALGEPLLLRDPDKLIF
TRDJ1 | - | TRDV1 | CALGEEVRPCRYTDKLIF
TRDJ1 | - | TRDV1 | CALGEGGAGPYTDKLIF
TRDJ1 | TRDD3 | TRDV1 | CALGELTYAVDWGIRGTDKLIF
TRDJ1 | TRDD3 | TRDV2 | CACEGYAGGLIF
TRDJ1 | - | TRDV1 | CALGELLRPTESLDTDKLIF
TRDJ1 | - | TRDV1 | CALGEQGRPYPRVADKLIF
TRDJ1 | - | TRDV1 | CALGDQVTPGRVSLIF
TRDJ1 | TRDD3 | TRDV1 | CALGGYLGDTPDDKLIF
TRDJ1 | TRDD2 | TRDV1 | CALGPGLPIKGPYWAYTDKLIF
TRDJ1 | TRDD3 | TRDV1 | CALAASYEVLGDIIDVLFDKLIF
TRDJ1 | TRDD3 | TRDV1 | CALGGNPPYWGMRRTDKLIF
TRDJ1 | TRDD3 | TRDV1 | CALGGPVPNKHWGPSTDKLIF
TRDJ1 | TRDD3 | TRDV1 | CALGERQYWGIAGSYTDKLIF
TRDJ1 | TRDD3 | TRDV1 | CALGELYPGFLGETTDKLIF
TRDJ1 | - | TRDV1 | CALGGRCGGKTDKLIF